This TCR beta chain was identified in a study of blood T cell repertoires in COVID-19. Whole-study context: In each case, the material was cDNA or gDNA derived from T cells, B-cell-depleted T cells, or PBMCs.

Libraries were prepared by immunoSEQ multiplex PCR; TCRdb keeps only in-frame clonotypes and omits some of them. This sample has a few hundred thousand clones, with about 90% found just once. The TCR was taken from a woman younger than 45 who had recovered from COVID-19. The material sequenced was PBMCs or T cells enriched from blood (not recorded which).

The CDR3: CASSFRGPDQPQHF. The CDR3 nucleotides are TGTGCCAGCAGCTTTCGGGGTCCCGATCAGCCCCAGCATTTT. This chain links TRBV7-9 with TRBJ1-5; D is unresolved. The germline V gene has CDR1 SEHNR and CDR2 FQNEAQ (reference sequence). V shed 3 bases and J shed 5 bases, with 11 bases lying between them. The CDR3 covers 14 residues.